This T cell receptor (beta chain) was sequenced during a study of T-cell reconstitution after alpha-beta-depleted transplantation in children. A TCRbeta library incorporating unique molecular identifiers was prepared. TCRdb re-called the PCR reads through MiXCR, storing one row per CDR3 protein. The repertoire holds hundreds of thousands of distinct CDR3 sequences, with around 9.6% as singletons. The sample holds a few counts of this clonotype. This clonotype originated in a human donor who donated a stem cell graft to a child with SCID. Sequencing used PBMCs from the stem cell graft donor, obtained from the stem cell graft.

The CDR3: CASIATMSSYEQYF. The CDR3, as DNA: TGTGCCAGCATCGCGACCATGAGCTCCTACGAGCAGTACTTC. The chain carries TRBV7-6 and TRBJ2-7; D call uncertain. This CDR3 is built from 14 residues. V lost 7 bases, J lost 0 bases, and 13 bases lay in between. The germline V gene has CDR1 SGHVS and CDR2 FNYEAQ. The variable domain in full, with the rest retrieved from reference TRBV7-6 and TRBJ2-7, is GAGVSQSPRYKVTKRGQDVALRCDPISGHVSLYWYRQALGQGPEFLTYFNYEAQQDKSGLPNDRFSAERPEGSISTLTIQRTEQRDSAMYRCASIATMSSYEQYFGPGTRLTVT.